This TCR beta chain was sequenced in a study of blood T cell repertoires in COVID-19 (TCRdb year 2020). General notes on the study: Collaborator samples came from the United States, Italy and Spain and covered acute and convalescent phases of COVID-19. The prospective study material was composed of cDNA or gDNA derived from T cells, B-cell-depleted T cells, or PBMCs. The dataset comprised deeply sampled blood TCRbeta repertoires from subjects exposed to, actively infected with, or recovered from COVID-19. The repertoires were released in a freely available public database meant as a resource for research on the immune response to SARS-CoV-2. The samples were drawn from the first 160 participants of the ongoing ImmuneRACE study and from 950 to 1,500 subjects provided by 6 global collaborators. Sample metadata almost always included a de-identified subject ID, COVID-19 status, age in years and sex. HLA class I and class II types, where available, came from metadata supplied by the sample provider rather than from assay-based typing.

In the prospective study, participants were roughly 18 to 100 years old, resided in approximately 25 geographic areas of the United States, and were enrolled through a virtual design. To assign participants to cohorts, the prospective study relied on clinical history that participants themselves reported in a screening survey and a study questionnaire. ImmuneRACE Cohort 3 recovered participants were defined by two consecutive negative NP/OP PCR tests, healthcare professional clearance, or symptom resolution. Each participant in the prospective study had whole blood, serum and a nasopharyngeal or oropharyngeal swab collected by mobile phlebotomists. Prospective study participants could optionally give additional blood draws and questionnaires over an approximately two-month period. Prospective study blood samples were shipped either frozen or at room temperature before DNA extraction. About this clone: Its binding antigen is unknown. Base qualities are not recorded, but no much larger clone differs from it by a single base.

The immunoSEQ Assay, a bias-controlled multiplex PCR, was used to amplify TCRbeta CDR3 regions from genomic DNA. The authors' analysis ran thus. Within the assay, amplification of reference gene primers was used to estimate how many nucleated cells each sample contained. Sequence reads were collapsed and filtered to measure the absolute abundance of every unique TCRbeta CDR3 rearrangement. For each sample, productive Simpson clonality was calculated as the square root of Simpson's diversity index over productive rearrangements. The immuneACCESS repertoire file appears here via TCRdb, limited to in-frame rearrangements. These files lack a portion of the clones; in checked studies, under half of the deficit traces to unresolved V genes, and the cause of the others is not known. V, J and clone size derive from that table, while D and trimming were established from the DNA sequence. For this sample the table gives about 390,000 clones, of which around nine tenths were detected only once. The ten largest clones capture roughly 9.4% of the sample.

Points the paper makes about the study in general: Clinical and demographic metadata were provided uncurated, with the amount varying by source and participant.

This TCR derives from a woman between 45 and 65 years old who had recovered from COVID-19. The sample consisted of PBMCs or T cells enriched from blood (not recorded which).

This receptor has the CDR3 CASSRQWRGEDEQYF. The bases are TGTGCCAGCAGTAGACAATGGCGGGGGGAGGACGAGCAGTACTTC. The chain links TRBV6-2 or TRBV6-3 with TRBJ2-7; 8 of the junction bases match TRBD2. Including cysteine and phenylalanine, the CDR3 has 15 amino acids. The only DNA kept is the CDR3, 45 bases in frame from the first base. V is trimmed back by 5 bases and J by 5 bases, and the junction contains 11 bases that no gene match accounts for. The germline V gene encodes CDR1 MNHEY and CDR2 SVGEGT.